A single sample gave rise to the 25 T cell receptor beta chains below, sequenced in a study of CXCR3-negative and CXCR3-positive naive CD8 T cells. Through 5' RACE with UMI labels, the TRB cDNA libraries were prepared. For each CDR3 protein, TCRdb gives one entry from its re-call of the 5' RACE reads, without DNA. This sample carries over 5,500 distinct CDR3 sequences, with roughly 1.5% going to the ten biggest clones. Their antigens remain unidentified. Overall study findings and caveats: CXCR3-negative naive cells had less hydrophobic TRB CDR3s than did CXCR3-positive naive cells.

The sequenced material came from naive CXCR3+ CD8+ T cells from blood. The subset here: CD45RO-CCR7+CD27+CD95- naive CD8+ T cells expressing CXCR3 (TNR3+). These receptors were taken from a human donor in good health. Some clones in this sample may be carry-over from other donors' samples.

This clonotype shows up as medium-sized (0.01 to 0.1%) by frequency. V and J are TRBV29-1 and TRBJ2-7. In germline, CDR1 is SQVTM, CDR2 ANQGSEA. The CDR3 extends over 11 amino acids. CDR3 amino acids: CSVGASYEQYF.

This rearrangement joins TRBV7-8 to TRBJ1-1. CDR1 is SGHVS and CDR2 is FQNEAQ in the germline V gene. The CDR3 length is 11 residues. The chain's CDR3 is CASSLGIEAFF.

This rearrangement joins TRBV29-1 to TRBJ1-1; with no DNA, the TCRdb D assignment of TRBD1 cannot be verified. The CDR3 is made up of 16 amino acids. Germline V gene data show CDR1 as SQVTM and CDR2 as ANQGSEA. The CDR3 sequence: CSVETGAVRLNTEAFF.

The chain carries TRBV29-1 and TRBJ1-2; TCRdb's D call of TRBD1 is untestable without DNA. The CDR3 is made up of 11 amino acids. Germline values: CDR1 SQVTM, CDR2 ANQGSEA. The CDR3 reads CSVSGNYGYTF.

This clonotype is deemed medium-sized by its frequency. CDR3 sequence: CASTLRDRGLQETQYF. This chain links TRBV28 with TRBJ2-5; TCRdb's D call, TRBD1, is unchecked because there is no DNA. The CDR3 totals 16 residues. Germline V gene lookup returns CDR1 MDHEN and CDR2 SYDVKM.

The rearrangement joins TRBV7-6 to TRBJ1-1. The germline V gene encodes CDR1 SGHVS and CDR2 FNYEAQ. The CDR3 spans 17 residues. The CDR3 sequence is CASSLNLLGGGITEAFF.

According to its frequency, this clonotype is medium-sized. The chain recombines TRBV7-9 with TRBJ2-1; the TCRdb D gene call, TRBD2, has no DNA to confirm it. Germline values: CDR1 SEHNR, CDR2 FQNEAQ (reference sequence). The CDR3 contains 15 residues. The CDR3 reads CASSPQQRENNEQFF.

The chain carries TRBV6-5 and TRBJ2-6. The germline V gene has CDR1 MNHEY and CDR2 SVGAGI. The CDR3 extends over 23 amino acids. The chain's CDR3 is CASSYSPYQGISSSTSGANVLTF.

The V gene is TRBV29-1, the J gene TRBJ2-3. The germline V gene encodes CDR1 SQVTM and CDR2 ANQGSEA. The CDR3 contains 13 residues. This chain's CDR3 is CSVSGLSPDTQYF.

Judged by frequency, this clonotype is medium-sized. V gene TRBV29-1 combines with J gene TRBJ2-6. Germline CDR1 is SQVTM and CDR2 is ANQGSEA. The CDR3 has 13 amino acids. CDR3 loop: CSVVYSGANVLTF.

The chain employs TRBV30 and TRBJ2-1; TCRdb's assignment of TRBD2 cannot be checked, as there is no DNA. From germline, CDR1 is GTSNPN and CDR2 SVGIG (reference sequence). The CDR3 spans 13 residues. CDR3 in amino acids: CAGGSGSDNEQFF.

V usage is TRBV19 and J usage is TRBJ2-7; TCRdb's D gene call, TRBD1, goes unchecked for lack of DNA. The CDR3 runs to 14 residues. Looked up from germline, CDR1 is LNHDA and CDR2 is SQIVND (reference sequence). CDR3 in amino acids: CASSWTGDSYEQYF.

Considering frequency, this clonotype is medium-sized. This chain uses TRBV5-6 with TRBJ2-2. Germline loops: CDR1 SGHDT, CDR2 YYEEEE. The length of the CDR3 is 13 residues. CDR3 sequence reads: CASSNQETGELFF. Combining the CDR3 with reference TRBV5-6 and TRBJ2-2 gives the whole variable domain DAGVTQSPTHLIKTRGQQVTLRCSPKSGHDTVSWYQQALGQGPQFIFQYYEEEERQRGNFPDRFSGHQFPNYSSELNVNALLLGDSALYLCASSNQETGELFFGEGSRLTVL.

The CDR3 loop is CASSQVPDRKDEQFF. This rearrangement joins TRBV4-1 to TRBJ2-1; absent DNA, TCRdb's TRBD1 call cannot be checked. The germline gives CDR1 MGHRA, CDR2 YSYEKL. The CDR3 is 15 amino acids.

The chain uses TRBV20-1 and TRBJ2-1; the TCRdb call, TRBD2, lacks DNA for checking. From germline, CDR1 is DFQATT and CDR2 SNEGSKA (reference sequence). The CDR3 runs 13 residues. CDR3 residues: CSARGTDYNEQFF.

The chain is built from TRBV4-2 and TRBJ2-7; no DNA is available, so the TRBD2 call from TCRdb remains unchecked. Germline CDR1 reads LGHNA; CDR2 reads YNFKEQ. The CDR3 spans 16 residues. The CDR3 sequence: CASSQALAGGNYEQYF.

Judged by frequency, this clonotype is medium-sized. The rearrangement links TRBV20-1 to TRBJ2-7. CDR3 length: 13 amino acids. Germline V gene lookup returns CDR1 DFQATT and CDR2 SNEGSKA (reference sequence). The CDR3 reads CSARVESSYEQYF.

The rearrangement uses TRBV6-6 and TRBJ1-2. Germline CDR1 reads MNHNY; CDR2 reads SVGAGI (reference sequence). The CDR3 covers 19 residues. CDR3 protein: CASSYSISAGQGENYGYTF.

This clonotype is medium-sized by frequency. The chain uses TRBV9 and TRBJ2-2; the TCRdb call, TRBD1, lacks DNA for checking. This CDR3 is 16 amino acids long. Germline CDR1 SGDLS, CDR2 YYNGEE. The CDR3 loop reads CASSVHTGDSTGELFF.

The chain uses TRBV9 and TRBJ2-1; TCRdb outputs TRBD1, but without DNA this stays unchecked. The CDR3 has 15 amino acids. From germline, CDR1 is SGDLS and CDR2 YYNGEE. The CDR3 sequence is CASSPPPGAYNEQFF.

This clonotype counts as medium-sized by frequency. This chain joins TRBV5-1 and TRBJ2-7; TCRdb returns TRBD1, unconfirmable since there is no DNA. Germline loops: CDR1 SGHRS, CDR2 YFSETQ. The CDR3 contains 15 residues. CDR3 protein: CASSQRQGRLGEQYF.

The chain employs TRBV5-1 and TRBJ2-1; no DNA is available, so the TRBD2 call from TCRdb remains unchecked. The length of the CDR3 is 16 residues. Germline loops: CDR1 SGHRS, CDR2 YFSETQ. The CDR3 sequence is CASSSTRDSGDNEQFF.

J is TRBJ2-1 and V is TRBV5-1. Germline values: CDR1 SGHRS, CDR2 YFSETQ. The CDR3 loop spans 16 amino acids. The CDR3 here is CASSLTEIYRYNEQFF.

The V gene is TRBV21-1, the J gene TRBJ2-5; the D call of TRBD2 rests on TCRdb alone, since no DNA is present to check it. TRBV21-1 is a known pseudogene. The CDR3 is 16 residues long. CDR3 in amino acids: CASSSQLADYQETQYF.

Judged by frequency, this clonotype is medium-sized. V and J are TRBV5-1 and TRBJ2-2. The CDR3 is made up of 15 amino acids. Germline assignment: CDR1 SGHRS and CDR2 YFSETQ. The CDR3 protein is CASSLVVSNTGELFF.